The T cell receptor (beta chain) described here comes from a study of CD8+CD57+ T cells in acquired aplastic anemia. Genomic DNA provided the template from which TCR beta VDJ and CDR3 profiles were obtained. TCRdb reanalysed the reads using MiXCR and keeps one entry per CDR3 protein. The top ten clones hold about 60% of a sample with over 40,000 distinct CDR3 sequences, over 55% of them seen once. Details on this clonotype: Its antigen is undetermined.

Whole-study results and caveats: Patients and controls shared 25 to 35 CD8+ CDR3 sequences, highly expressed in patients.

V lost 6 bases and J lost 2, with 9 bases in between. CDR1 is SQVTM and CDR2 is ANQGSEA in the germline V gene. This CDR3 has 12 amino acids. Patients sequenced had flow cytometry evidence of CD8+CD57+ cell expansion. This sequence joins TRBV29-1 and TRBJ2-3, with D unclear. Sequencing was done on a sample of sorted CD4+, CD8+, or CD8+CD57+ T cells (not recorded which) from PBMCs. The source is a human donor with aplastic anemia. The CDR3 protein is CSVGLFTDTQYF. The CDR3 nucleotides read TGCAGCGTGGGATTATTCACAGATACGCAGTATTTT.